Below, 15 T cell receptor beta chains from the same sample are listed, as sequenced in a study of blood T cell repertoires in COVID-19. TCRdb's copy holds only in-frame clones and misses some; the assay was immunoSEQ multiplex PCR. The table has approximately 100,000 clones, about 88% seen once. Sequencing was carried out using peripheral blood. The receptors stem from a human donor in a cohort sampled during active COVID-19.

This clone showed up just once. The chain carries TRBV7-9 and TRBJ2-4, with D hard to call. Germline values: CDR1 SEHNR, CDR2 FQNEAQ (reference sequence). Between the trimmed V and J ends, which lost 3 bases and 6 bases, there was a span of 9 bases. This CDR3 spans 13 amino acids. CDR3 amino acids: CASSFSTANIQYF. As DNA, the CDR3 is TGTGCCAGCAGCTTCTCAACTGCAAACATTCAGTACTTC. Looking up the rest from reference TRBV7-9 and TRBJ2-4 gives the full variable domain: DTGVSQNPRHKITKRGQNVTFRCDPISEHNRLYWYRQTLGQGPEFLTYFQNEAQLEKSRLLSDRFSAERPKGSFSTLEIQRTEQGDSAMYLCASSFSTANIQYFGAGTRLSVL.

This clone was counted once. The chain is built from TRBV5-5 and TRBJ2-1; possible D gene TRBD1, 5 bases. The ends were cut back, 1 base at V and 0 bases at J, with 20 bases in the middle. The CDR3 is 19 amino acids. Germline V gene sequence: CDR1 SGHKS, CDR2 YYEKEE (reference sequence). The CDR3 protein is CASSLSWGSSDSSYNEQFF. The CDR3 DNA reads TGTGCCAGCAGCTTGTCTTGGGGCAGTTCTGATAGCTCCTACAATGAGCAGTTCTTC.

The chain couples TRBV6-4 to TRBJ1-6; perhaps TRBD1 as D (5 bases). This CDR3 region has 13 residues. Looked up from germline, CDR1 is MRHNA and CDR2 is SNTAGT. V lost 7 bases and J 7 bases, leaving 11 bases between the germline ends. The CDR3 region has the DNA TGTGCCAGCAAGGCGGGACCGAATTCACCCCTCCACTTT. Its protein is CASKAGPNSPLHF.

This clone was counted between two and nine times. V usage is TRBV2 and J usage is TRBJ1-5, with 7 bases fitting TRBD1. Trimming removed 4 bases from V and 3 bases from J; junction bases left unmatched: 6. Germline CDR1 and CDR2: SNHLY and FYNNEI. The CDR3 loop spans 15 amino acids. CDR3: CASSGQGGDNQPQHF. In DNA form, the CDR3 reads TGTGCCAGCAGTGGACAGGGAGGAGACAATCAGCCCCAGCATTTT. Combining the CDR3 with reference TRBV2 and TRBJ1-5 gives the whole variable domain EPEVTQTPSHQVTQMGQEVILRCVPISNHLYFYWYRQILGQKVEFLVSFYNNEISEKSEIFDDQFSVERPDGSNFTLKIRSTKLEDSAMYFCASSGQGGDNQPQHFGDGTRLSIL.

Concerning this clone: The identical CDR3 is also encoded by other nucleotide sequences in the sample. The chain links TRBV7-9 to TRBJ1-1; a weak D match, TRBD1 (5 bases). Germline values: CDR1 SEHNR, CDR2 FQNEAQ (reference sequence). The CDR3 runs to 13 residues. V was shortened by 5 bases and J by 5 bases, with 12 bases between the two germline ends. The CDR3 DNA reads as TGTGCCAGCAGCCCACCGGGGGGGACTGAAGCTTTCTTT. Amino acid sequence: CASSPPGGTEAFF.

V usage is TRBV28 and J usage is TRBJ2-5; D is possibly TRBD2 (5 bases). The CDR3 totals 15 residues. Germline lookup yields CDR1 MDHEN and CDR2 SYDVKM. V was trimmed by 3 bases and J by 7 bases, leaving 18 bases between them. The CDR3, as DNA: TGTGCCAGCAGTTTGGACCGGGCCGCCGCGGGGACCCAGTACTTC. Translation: CASSLDRAAAGTQYF. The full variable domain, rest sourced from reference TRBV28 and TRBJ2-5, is DVKVTQSSRYLVKRTGEKVFLECVQDMDHENMFWYRQDPGLGLRLIYFSYDVKMKEKGDIPEGYSVSREKKERFSLILESASTNQTSMYLCASSLDRAAAGTQYFGPGTRLLVL.

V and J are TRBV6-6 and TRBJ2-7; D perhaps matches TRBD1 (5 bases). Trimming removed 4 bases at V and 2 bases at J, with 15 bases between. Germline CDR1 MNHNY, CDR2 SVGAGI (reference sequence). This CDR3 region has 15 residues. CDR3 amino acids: CASSSPIRAPYEQYF. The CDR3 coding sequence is TGTGCCAGCAGTTCGCCGATCAGGGCGCCCTACGAGCAGTACTTC.

The CDR3 coding sequence is TGCGCCAGCAGCCAAAGAGGAGGCACTGAAGCTTTCTTT. Its translation: CASSQRGGTEAFF. The J gene is TRBJ1-1, the V gene TRBV4-1; D is uncertain. The CDR3 has 13 amino acids. Per germline, CDR1 MGHRA and CDR2 YSYEKL. The V and J ends lost 2 bases and 4 bases respectively, with 8 bases between them.

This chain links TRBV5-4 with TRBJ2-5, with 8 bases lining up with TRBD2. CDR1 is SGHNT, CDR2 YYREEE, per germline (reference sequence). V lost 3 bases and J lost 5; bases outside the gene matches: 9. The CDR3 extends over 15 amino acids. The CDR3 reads CASSSSSGGWETQYF. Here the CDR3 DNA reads TGTGCCAGCAGCTCCTCCAGCGGGGGATGGGAGACCCAGTACTTC.

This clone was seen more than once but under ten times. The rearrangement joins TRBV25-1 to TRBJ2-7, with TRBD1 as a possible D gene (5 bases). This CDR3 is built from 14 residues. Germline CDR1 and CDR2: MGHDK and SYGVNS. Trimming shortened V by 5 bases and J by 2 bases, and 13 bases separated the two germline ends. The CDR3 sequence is CASSRGQGAYEQYF. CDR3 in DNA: TGTGCCAGCAGTAGAGGACAAGGGGCCTACGAGCAGTACTTC.

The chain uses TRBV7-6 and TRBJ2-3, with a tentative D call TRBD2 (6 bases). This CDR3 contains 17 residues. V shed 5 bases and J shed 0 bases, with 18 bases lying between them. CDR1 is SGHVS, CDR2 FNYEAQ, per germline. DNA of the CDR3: TGTGCCAGCAGCCCTGGAAGGGCGGGATCGAGCACAGATACGCAGTATTTT. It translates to CASSPGRAGSSTDTQYF.

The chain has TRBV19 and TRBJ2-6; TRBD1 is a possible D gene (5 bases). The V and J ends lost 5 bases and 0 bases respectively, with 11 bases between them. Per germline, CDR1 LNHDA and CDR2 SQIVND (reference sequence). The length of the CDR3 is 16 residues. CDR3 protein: CASSHQGLSGANVLTF. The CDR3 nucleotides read TGTGCCAGTAGTCATCAGGGCCTCTCTGGGGCCAACGTCCTGACTTTC.

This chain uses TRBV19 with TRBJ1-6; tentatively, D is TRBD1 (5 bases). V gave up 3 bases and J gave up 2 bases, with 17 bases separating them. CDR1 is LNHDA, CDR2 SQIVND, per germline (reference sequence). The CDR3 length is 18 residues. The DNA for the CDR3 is TGTGCCAGTAGTATCCAGAAGGGCAGGGCAACCTATAATTCACCCCTCCACTTT. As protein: CASSIQKGRATYNSPLHF.

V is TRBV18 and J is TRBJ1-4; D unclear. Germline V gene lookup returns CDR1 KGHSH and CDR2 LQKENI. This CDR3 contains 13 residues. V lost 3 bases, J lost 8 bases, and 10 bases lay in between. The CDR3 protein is CASSPSQVEKLFF. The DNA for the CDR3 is TGTGCCAGCTCACCCTCCCAGGTCGAAAAACTGTTTTTT.

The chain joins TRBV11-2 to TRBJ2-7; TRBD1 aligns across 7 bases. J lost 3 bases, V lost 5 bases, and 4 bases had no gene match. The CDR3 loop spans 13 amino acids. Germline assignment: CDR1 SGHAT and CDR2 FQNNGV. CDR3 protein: CASSRRDSYEQYF. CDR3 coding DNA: TGTGCCAGCAGCCGACGGGACAGCTACGAGCAGTACTTC.